The 10 T cell receptor beta chains in this list originate from one sample, sequenced in a study of T cell clonotyping in hematopoietic cell transplantation. The table came from immunoSEQ multiplex PCR; TCRdb's copy has only in-frame clones and leaves some out. This sample has 4,500 to 5,000 clones, with about 90% found just once. Sequences were obtained from peripheral blood mononuclear cells. These receptors originate from a man aged 35 to 55 in good health. Some clones in this sample may be carry-over from other donors' samples.

Only a few counts were recorded for this clone. The chain links TRBV6-6 to TRBJ1-2; D uncertain. Germline V CDR1 and CDR2: MNHNY, SVGAGI (reference sequence). The V and J ends lost 0 bases and 7 bases respectively, with 12 bases between them. This CDR3 region has 14 residues. The CDR3 sequence: CASSYSAVGGGYTF. In DNA, the CDR3 is TGTGCCAGCAGTTACTCGGCGGTGGGAGGTGGCTACACCTTC.

The chain has TRBV27 and TRBJ2-5; TRBD2 matches 7 bases. The CDR3 sequence is 15 residues long. The germline gives CDR1 MNHEY, CDR2 SMNVEV (reference sequence). With 3 bases clipped from V and 7 bases from J, the junction kept 11 bases outside the gene matches. CDR3 in amino acids: CASSLVAGHPGTQYF. CDR3 bases: TGTGCCAGCAGTTTGGTAGCGGGTCATCCCGGGACCCAGTACTTC.

V usage is TRBV2 and J usage is TRBJ1-5; D gene uncertain. CDR1 and CDR2 from the germline V gene are SNHLY and FYNNEI. The CDR3 totals 14 residues. The ends were cut back, 7 bases at V and 5 bases at J, with 15 bases in the middle. CDR3 amino acids: CASMYGREDQPQHF. CDR3 DNA: TGTGCCAGCATGTACGGAAGGGAGGATCAGCCCCAGCATTTT. Full variable domain (missing parts from reference TRBV2 and TRBJ1-5): EPEVTQTPSHQVTQMGQEVILRCVPISNHLYFYWYRQILGQKVEFLVSFYNNEISEKSEIFDDQFSVERPDGSNFTLKIRSTKLEDSAMYFCASMYGREDQPQHFGDGTRLSIL.

This chain uses TRBV7-2 with TRBJ1-2, with 9 bases that match TRBD1. This CDR3 is built from 15 residues. The V gene end was trimmed by 5 bases and the J gene end by 6 bases; junction bases not matched to a gene: 10. CDR1 is SGHTA and CDR2 is FQGNSA in the germline V gene. DNA of the CDR3: TGTGCCAGCAGCCGGGCCGGGACAGGGATCCATGGCTACACCTTC. It codes for CASSRAGTGIHGYTF.

This clone occurred once. The chain combines TRBV7-8 with TRBJ1-2, with a weak D call TRBD1 (6 bases). Per germline, CDR1 SGHVS and CDR2 FQNEAQ. Trimming shortened V by 5 bases and J by 0 bases, and 13 bases separated the two germline ends. The CDR3 loop spans 15 amino acids. The CDR3 loop is CASSQGGIANYGYTF. CDR3 bases: TGTGCCAGCAGCCAAGGGGGTATAGCTAACTATGGCTACACCTTC.

V gene TRBV7-9 combines with J gene TRBJ1-1, with D tentatively TRBD1 (5 bases). The V end lost 11 bases, the J end lost 6 bases, and 13 bases lay between the germline ends. This CDR3 is built from 11 residues. Germline values: CDR1 SEHNR, CDR2 FQNEAQ (reference sequence). CDR3 DNA sequence: TGTGCCGGGGGGTCGGGGCCTGAAGCTTTCTTT. Translation gives CAGGSGPEAFF.

The chain is built from TRBV7-2 and TRBJ2-5; D not resolved. V was cut by 1 base and J by 1 base, with 7 bases left in between. CDR1 and CDR2 from the germline V gene are SGHTA and FQGNSA. This CDR3 has 14 amino acids. This CDR3 is CASSLVYGQETQYF. The CDR3 nucleotides are TGTGCCAGCAGCTTAGTTTACGGCCAAGAGACCCAGTACTTC. Looking up the rest from reference TRBV7-2 and TRBJ2-5 gives the full variable domain: GAGVSQSPSNKVTEKGKDVELRCDPISGHTALYWYRQSLGQGLEFLIYFQGNSAPDKSGLPSDRFSAERTGGSVSTLTIQRTQQEDSAVYLCASSLVYGQETQYFGPGTRLLVL.

V and J are TRBV7-9 and TRBJ2-7, with D unresolved. The CDR3 totals 12 residues. The V gene's germline CDR1 is SEHNR and CDR2 FQNEAQ (reference sequence). V was pared by 3 bases and J by 3 bases, with 6 bases between. The CDR3 protein is CASSFLDYEQYF. The CDR3 nucleotides are TGTGCCAGCAGCTTTCTGGACTACGAGCAGTACTTC. The full variable domain, rest sourced from reference TRBV7-9 and TRBJ2-7, is DTGVSQNPRHKITKRGQNVTFRCDPISEHNRLYWYRQTLGQGPEFLTYFQNEAQLEKSRLLSDRFSAERPKGSFSTLEIQRTEQGDSAMYLCASSFLDYEQYFGPGTRLTVT.

The chain uses TRBV28 and TRBJ2-7; D gene ambiguous. Trimming shortened V by 3 bases and J by 3 bases, and 12 bases separated the two germline ends. The CDR3 extends over 14 amino acids. Per the germline V gene, CDR1 is MDHEN and CDR2 is SYDVKM. The CDR3 spells CASSLGTEIYEQYF. CDR3 coding DNA: TGTGCCAGCAGTTTGGGTACAGAAATCTACGAGCAGTACTTC. Variable domain in full (rest from reference TRBV28 and TRBJ2-7): DVKVTQSSRYLVKRTGEKVFLECVQDMDHENMFWYRQDPGLGLRLIYFSYDVKMKEKGDIPEGYSVSREKKERFSLILESASTNQTSMYLCASSLGTEIYEQYFGPGTRLTVT.

The J gene is TRBJ1-5, the V gene TRBV11-2; D is possibly TRBD1 (6 bases). V was shortened by 5 bases and J by 5 bases, with 10 bases between the two germline ends. The CDR3 extends over 13 amino acids. Germline V gene data show CDR1 as SGHAT and CDR2 as FQNNGV. Written as DNA, the CDR3 is TGTGCCAGCAGCCCTGACAGGTATCAGCCCCAGCATTTT. Its protein product is CASSPDRYQPQHF.